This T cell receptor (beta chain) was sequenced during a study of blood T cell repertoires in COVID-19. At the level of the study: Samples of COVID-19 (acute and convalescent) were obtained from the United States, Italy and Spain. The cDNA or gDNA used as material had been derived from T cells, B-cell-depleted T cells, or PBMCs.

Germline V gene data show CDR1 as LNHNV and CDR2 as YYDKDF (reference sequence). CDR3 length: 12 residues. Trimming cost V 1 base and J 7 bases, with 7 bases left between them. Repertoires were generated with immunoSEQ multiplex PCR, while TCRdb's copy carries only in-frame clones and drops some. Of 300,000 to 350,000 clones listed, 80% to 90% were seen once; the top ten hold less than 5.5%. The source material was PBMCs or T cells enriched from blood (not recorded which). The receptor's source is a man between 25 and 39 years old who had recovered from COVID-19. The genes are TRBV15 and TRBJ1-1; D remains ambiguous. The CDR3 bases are TGTGCCACCAGCAGAGCGAACGGTGAAGCTTTCTTT. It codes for CATSRANGEAFF.